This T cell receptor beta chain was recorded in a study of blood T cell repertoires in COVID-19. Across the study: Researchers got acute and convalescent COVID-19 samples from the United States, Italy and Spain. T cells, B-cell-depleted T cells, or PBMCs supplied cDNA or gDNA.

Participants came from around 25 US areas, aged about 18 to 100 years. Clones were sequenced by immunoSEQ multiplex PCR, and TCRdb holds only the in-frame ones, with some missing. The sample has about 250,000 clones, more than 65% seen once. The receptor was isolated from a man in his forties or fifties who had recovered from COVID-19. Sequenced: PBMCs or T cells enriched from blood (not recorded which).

The CDR3 spells CASSPSTGATNYGYTF. In nucleotides, the CDR3 is TGTGCCAGCAGTCCCTCAACAGGGGCCACTAACTATGGCTACACCTTC. The V call is TRBV28, the J call TRBJ1-2; 7 bases line up with TRBD1. This CDR3 comprises 16 residues. After removal of 5 bases from V and 0 bases from J, the junction contained 9 bases not matched to a gene. Germline lookup yields CDR1 MDHEN and CDR2 SYDVKM.